These T cell receptor beta chains were read from a single sample in a study of neurological immune-mediated disorders. MiXCR, applied by TCRdb to the 5' RACE reads, yields one record per CDR3 protein. The data contain 45,000 to 65,000 distinct CDR3 sequences, more than 4% of them singletons. Sequencing used PBMCs. The receptor set was obtained from a man aged 50 or older with multiple sclerosis. Each CDR3 is given with its conserved first and last residue. The D gene is left open where the match is weak. For some rows the clone size is stated as once, few or many, or as a class when expanded; others skip it.

j_call d_call v_call clone_size cdr3_aa cdr3_nt
TRBJ2-7 TRBD1 TRBV7-2 few CASSLSGTGTQLEYF TGTGCCAGCAGCTTAAGTGGGACAGGGACTCAACTGGAGTACTTC
TRBJ2-7 - TRBV5-4 many CASSLTRVEDEQYF TGTGCCAGCAGCTTGACGAGGGTGGAGGACGAGCAGTACTTC
TRBJ2-3 - TRBV29-1 many CSVEGGWADTQYF TGCAGCGTTGAGGGAGGTTGGGCGGATACGCAGTATTTT
TRBJ2-1 - TRBV20-1 many CSAGPRVFDEQFF TGCAGTGCTGGTCCGAGGGTTTTCGATGAGCAGTTCTTC
TRBJ2-7 TRBD2 TRBV6-1 - CASTRTSGGYEQYF TGTGCCAGCACCCGCACTAGCGGAGGCTACGAGCAGTACTTC
TRBJ2-6 - TRBV5-1 many CASSPGSDGANVLTF TGCGCCAGCAGCCCAGGGTCGGACGGGGCCAACGTCCTGACTTTC
TRBJ2-1 - TRBV5-1 many CASSLSGQSSYNEQFF TGCGCCAGCAGCTTGTCCGGACAGAGCTCCTACAATGAGCAGTTCTTC
TRBJ2-5 TRBD1 TRBV27 many CASRATGGLETQYF TGTGCCAGCAGGGCGACAGGGGGTTTAGAGACCCAGTACTTC
TRBJ1-1 - TRBV7-9 many CASSPGGYTEAFF TGTGCCAGCAGCCCGGGGGGCTACACTGAAGCTTTCTTT
TRBJ2-1 TRBD1 TRBV10-3 many CAISDRGNEQFF TGTGCCATCAGCGACAGGGGTAATGAGCAGTTCTTC
TRBJ2-7 TRBD2 TRBV7-3 many CASSPGTSGSAYEQYF TGTGCCAGCAGCCCCGGGACTAGCGGGAGTGCGTACGAGCAGTACTTC
TRBJ2-7 TRBD2 TRBV4-1 many CASSQKTSGSTHEQYF TGCGCCAGCAGCCAGAAGACTAGCGGCTCAACGCACGAGCAGTACTTC
TRBJ2-1 - TRBV10-3 many CAIKITSSYNEQFF TGTGCCATCAAGATTACGAGCTCCTACAATGAGCAGTTCTTC
TRBJ2-3 TRBD1 TRBV5-1 many CASSLGTGSDTQYF TGCGCCAGCAGCTTAGGGACAGGATCAGATACGCAGTATTTT
TRBJ2-1 - TRBV12-3/TRBV12-4 many CASRGEGDEQFF TGTGCCAGCAGGGGGGAGGGGGATGAGCAGTTCTTC
TRBJ2-7 - TRBV15 - CATSPLRGSQQYF TGTGCCACCAGTCCCCTGCGGGGCTCCCAGCAGTACTTC
TRBJ1-4 - TRBV29-1 many CSVGATNEKLFF TGCAGCGTTGGTGCAACTAATGAAAAACTGTTTTTT
TRBJ1-3 - TRBV20-1 many CSASAGSGRGNTIYF TGCAGTGCTAGTGCGGGGAGCGGGCGGGGAAACACCATATATTTT
TRBJ2-1 TRBD2 TRBV5-1 few CASSLAASGSHNEQFF TGCGCCAGCAGCTTGGCGGCTAGCGGGAGCCACAATGAGCAGTTCTTC
TRBJ2-3 TRBD2 TRBV20-1 many CSARDSTSGGISITDTQYF TGCAGTGCTAGAGATTCGACTAGCGGGGGGATTTCGATCACAGATACGCAGTATTTT
TRBJ1-5 - TRBV5-1 few CASSLEGGSNQPQNF TGCGCCAGCAGCTTGGAGGGAGGGAGCAATCAGCCCCAGAATTTT
TRBJ1-1 - TRBV7-8 many CASSLEGGNTEAFF TGTGCCAGCAGCTTAGAGGGGGGAAACACTGAAGCTTTCTTT
TRBJ2-2 - TRBV5-1 many CASSPLEGGTGELFF TGCGCCAGCAGCCCCCTTGAGGGCGGCACCGGGGAGCTGTTTTTT
TRBJ1-1 - TRBV6-2/TRBV6-3 many CASRKISAAVEAFF TGTGCCAGCAGAAAGATCTCAGCCGCTGTTGAAGCTTTCTTT
TRBJ2-7 - TRBV5-1 many CASSAEDRSSSYEQYF TGCGCCAGCAGCGCGGAAGACAGGTCGAGCTCCTACGAGCAGTACTTC
TRBJ2-1 TRBD1 TRBV5-1 many CASSRAGQGAGYEQFF TGCGCCAGCAGCCGGGCGGGGCAGGGGGCAGGATATGAGCAGTTCTTC
TRBJ2-1 TRBD1 TRBV12-3/TRBV12-4 many CASTGTATYNEQFF TGTGCCAGCACCGGGACAGCCACCTACAATGAGCAGTTCTTC
TRBJ2-2 TRBD2 TRBV29-1 many CSVSGTTGELFF TGCAGCGTTAGCGGGACCACCGGGGAGCTGTTTTTT
TRBJ2-7 - TRBV7-2 - CASSPTEPYEQYF TGTGCCAGCAGTCCTACAGAGCCCTACGAGCAGTACTTC
TRBJ1-2 - TRBV3-1 many CASRDTGRYDYGYTF TGTGCCAGCAGGGATACAGGGCGGTACGACTATGGCTACACCTTC
TRBJ2-7 TRBD1 TRBV9 many CASSPQGYEQYF TGTGCCAGCAGTCCACAGGGGTACGAGCAGTACTTC
TRBJ2-1 TRBD2 TRBV10-2 many CASRRLAGGGEQFF TGCGCCAGCAGGAGACTAGCGGGGGGAGGTGAGCAGTTCTTC
TRBJ2-1 TRBD2 TRBV6-5 many CASSYAREGSYNEQFF TGTGCCAGCAGTTACGCGCGGGAGGGCTCCTACAATGAGCAGTTCTTC
TRBJ2-1 - TRBV4-1 - CASSQAGNEQFF TGCGCCAGCAGCCAAGCTGGCAATGAGCAGTTCTTC
TRBJ1-1 TRBD1 TRBV20-1 many CSATLGWTGSEAFF TGCAGTGCTACGCTAGGTTGGACAGGCAGTGAAGCTTTCTTT
TRBJ1-1 - TRBV29-1 many CSAQQGWGEAFF TGCAGCGCCCAACAGGGTTGGGGGGAAGCTTTCTTT
TRBJ2-2 - TRBV5-5 many CASSLAPNTGELFF TGTGCCAGCAGCTTGGCCCCGAACACCGGGGAGCTGTTTTTT
TRBJ2-3 - TRBV20-1 - CSASSSDATDTQYF TGCAGTGCTAGCAGTAGCGACGCGACAGATACGCAGTATTTT
TRBJ2-1 - TRBV4-1 few CASSRGTDWDEQFF TGCGCCAGCAGCCGTGGGACGGACTGGGATGAGCAGTTCTTC
TRBJ1-2 - TRBV4-1 many CASSQDSMNYTF TGCGCCAGCAGCCAGGACAGCATGAACTACACCTTC
TRBJ2-7 - TRBV3-1 many CASSHSSPYEQYF TGTGCCAGCAGCCACTCAAGTCCCTACGAGCAGTACTTC
TRBJ2-7 - TRBV7-8 many CASSVQRTNFYEQYF TGTGCCAGCAGCGTACAGCGGACGAACTTCTACGAGCAGTACTTC
TRBJ2-7 - TRBV11-2 many CASSLGTSSHEQYF TGTGCCAGCAGCTTAGGGACTTCCTCCCACGAGCAGTACTTC
TRBJ1-5 - TRBV20-1 - CSTRAQSNQPQNF TGCAGTACTAGGGCCCAGAGCAATCAGCCCCAGAATTTT
TRBJ2-7 TRBD1 TRBV20-1 - CSATRGIRYEQYF TGCAGTGCGACCAGGGGGATCCGCTACGAGCAGTACTTC
TRBJ2-2 - TRBV7-8 many CASSLARSNTGELFF TGTGCCAGCAGCTTAGCGCGATCAAACACCGGGGAGCTGTTTTTT
TRBJ1-2 TRBD1 TRBV10-3 many CAITAGGLPTDNYGYTF TGTGCCATCACAGCAGGGGGCCTCCCAACTGACAACTATGGCTACACCTTC
TRBJ2-1 - TRBV6-5 many CASSNRGRNEQFF TGTGCCAGCAGTAACAGAGGGCGGAATGAGCAGTTCTTC
TRBJ2-7 - TRBV6-5 many CASRRTAYEQYF TGTGCCAGCAGACGGACAGCCTACGAGCAGTACTTC
TRBJ1-3 - TRBV20-1 many CSALGNTIYF TGCAGTGCCCTAGGAAACACCATATATTTT
TRBJ1-1 TRBD1 TRBV6-6 many CASSPNNVQGATRNTEAFF TGTGCCAGCAGCCCAAACAACGTACAGGGGGCGACGAGAAACACTGAAGCTTTCTTT
TRBJ2-2 TRBD2 TRBV4-1 - CASSHPRGRAGLAGTGELFF TGCGCCAGCAGCCACCCGCGGGGCAGGGCGGGACTAGCGGGCACCGGGGAGCTGTTTTTT
TRBJ2-2 - TRBV29-1 - CSAGATTGELFF TGCAGCGCCGGGGCCACCACCGGGGAGCTGTTTTTT
TRBJ1-5 - TRBV7-6 many CASSLDSGLSNQPQHF TGTGCCAGCAGCTTAGATTCGGGGCTAAGCAATCAGCCCCAGCATTTT
TRBJ2-3 - TRBV28 many CASSYRDTQYF TGTGCCAGCAGTTACCGGGATACGCAGTATTTT
TRBJ2-3 - TRBV20-1 few CSARPGTGDTQYF TGCAGTGCTAGACCCGGGACGGGGGATACGCAGTATTTT
TRBJ2-1 - TRBV27 many CASSYLDNEQFF TGTGCCAGCAGTTACTTGGACAATGAGCAGTTCTTC
TRBJ2-1 TRBD1 TRBV3-1 many CASSQIQGSSYNEQFF TGTGCCAGCAGCCAAATACAGGGGAGCTCCTACAATGAGCAGTTCTTC